This paragraph reports one T cell receptor (beta chain). The data belong to a study of OX40 agonist ivuxolimab in advanced cancers. The method was immunoSEQ multiplex PCR; TCRdb's version includes in-frame clones alone and lacks a portion of them. The sample yields over 65,000 clones, roughly 90% seen once. Germline V gives CDR1 SGHNT, CDR2 YENEEA. This CDR3 comprises 16 residues. V gave up 4 bases and J gave up 6 bases; unmatched junction bases: 14. The chain couples TRBV11-3 to TRBJ2-7, with TRBD2 matching 8 bases. The sample was CD4+ or CD8+ T cells sorted from blood, taken in a trial of the OX40 agonist ivuxolimab. This TCR was recovered from an adult with an advanced solid tumor such as melanoma, head and neck, liver or kidney cancer. DNA of the CDR3: TGTGCCAGCAGCTCCGCGGGGGGTCCCCGCGGGGGCGAGCAGTACTTC. Translating gives CASSSAGGPRGGEQYF.